This T cell receptor beta chain was sequenced during a study of vaccination effects on CD4 cells after COVID-19 (dated by TCRdb to the early 2020s). Regarding the research as a whole: Each participant received two doses of an mRNA SARS-CoV-2 vaccine, either BNT162b2 or mRNA-1273. SARS-CoV-2 spike-specific CD4+ TCR repertoires were compared before and after mRNA vaccination in COVID-19 convalescent patients and in infection-naive vaccine recipients. The full study included 10 to 11 COVID-19 convalescent patients and several SARS-CoV-2-naive healthy vaccine recipients. Cultures from other donors in the study were sequenced using the Oncomine TCR Beta short-read assay on an Illumina iSeq 100. The study at large found these results: In healthy vaccine recipients, vaccine-induced clones were almost all SARS-CoV-2 mono-reactive, with only 1 of 255 being cross-reactive with common cold coronaviruses. At late post-vaccination timepoints, both infection-induced and vaccine-induced clones showed marked clonal contraction, consistent with waning T cell responses. The study was limited by a small number of convalescent patients, and early post-infection timepoints were lacking.

Turning to this clone: Its antigen remains undetermined. No per-base quality is available; no much larger clone lies one base away.

The ViraFEST assay stimulated PBMC with viral peptide pools and then used TCR sequencing to identify antigen-specific CD4+ T cell clonotypes by expansion. After around ten days of culture, CD4+ T cells were isolated with the EasySep CD4+ T cell isolation kit. The absence of prior SARS-CoV-2 infection in healthy vaccine recipients was confirmed by negative nucleocapsid antibodies before and after vaccination. Each well held more than 1.5 million PBMC cultured in IMDM containing roughly 5% human AB serum, 8.5 to 10 IU/ml IL-2 and gentamicin, along with 8 to 10 ug/ml peptides. On days 3 and 7, half of the culture medium was replaced with fresh IL-2-containing medium. Unless noted otherwise, every peptide stimulation condition was grown in triplicate wells. PBMC were separated from whole blood using Ficoll-Paque Plus gradient centrifugation and were then either cryopreserved at -140C or used fresh. The overlapping peptide pools covered the spike proteins of SARS-CoV-2 as well as those of the common cold coronaviruses HCoV-NL63, HCoV-OC43 and HCoV-229E. Genomic DNA was extracted from cultured CD4+ T cells with the QIAamp micro DNA kit.

Libraries came from the immunoSEQ multiplex PCR assay. DNA from the cultured and isolated CD4+ T cells underwent TCR beta CDR3 sequencing. The paper's processing steps were these. Non-productive TCR sequences were discarded, and reads were trimmed to the CDR3 region, with only CDR3s of 7 or more amino acids retained. The MANAFEST web app was used to pick out antigen-specific clonotypes by comparing their expansion in peptide wells with that in reference cultures. To be called positive, a clone needed expansion at FDR<0.05 compared with the reference and with all other wells, an odds ratio greater than 5, and a frequency greater than 0.1% in two replicate wells. Cross-reactive clonotypes were defined as significantly expanded in SARS-CoV-2 spike wells and in at least one common cold coronavirus spike condition. Using the stringdist R package, CDR3 similarity was measured by Levenshtein distance, and unrooted trees were constructed with ape in R 3.6.1. TCRdb took this table from immuneACCESS and kept in-frame rearrangements with V and J called. Such tables lack part of the clones; where checked against another copy, unresolved V genes explain under half of the gap, and the rest is unexplained. V and J calls and clone size follow that table, whereas D and trimming were derived from the DNA. The sample data list around 63,000 clones, and about 71% of these were observed just once. The leading ten clones occupy 3% to 4% of the sample.

Sample: CD4+ T cells from PBMCs cultured with HCoV-OC43 spike peptides, taken before COVID-19 vaccination. The intended sense of this specimen's cell subset or site label: HCoV-OC43 spike overlapping peptide pool stimulation. The receptor's source is a human donor who received a COVID-19 vaccine.

The CDR3 reads CASSRDQGSKNIQYF. The DNA sequence reads TGTGCCAGCAGTAGGGATCAGGGGTCCAAAAACATTCAGTACTTC. The rearrangement combines TRBV28 with TRBJ2-4; TRBD1 might be the D gene, on 6 matching bases. The CDR3 numbers 15 residues from cysteine through phenylalanine. Here the CDR3 DNA is all that survives: 45 bases in frame from base 1. According to the germline V gene, CDR1 reads MDHEN and CDR2 reads SYDVKM. V lost 5 bases and J lost 2 bases; the stretch between them is 13 bases long. With the rest looked up from the reference TRBV28 and TRBJ2-4 genes rather than sequenced, the full variable domain is DVKVTQSSRYLVKRTGEKVFLECVQDMDHENMFWYRQDPGLGLRLIYFSYDVKMKEKGDIPEGYSVSREKKERFSLILESASTNQTSMYLCASSRDQGSKNIQYFGAGTRLSVL.